Listed below are T cell receptor beta chains from one sample, sequenced in a study of CD4 T cells in relation to SARS-CoV-2 and coronaviruses. Measured with immunoSEQ multiplex PCR; TCRdb has only the in-frame clones, and not every one. In the table there are some 68,000 clones, more than 85% of which are singletons. Sequenced material: naive CD4+ T cells from PBMCs. Receptors were obtained from a human donor in good health. Each CDR3 is given with its conserved first and last residue. Each record gives: V gene, clone size, J gene, D gene, CDR3 protein, CDR3 DNA. A D gene is named only where the DNA matches it firmly. Part of the rows lack a size; the others show once, few, many or a class for expanded clones.

>TRBV19|NA|TRBJ2-2|NA
CASSHIAHNTGELFF
TGTGCCAGTAGCCATATCGCACACAACACCGGGGAGCTGTTTTTT
>TRBV10-1|NA|TRBJ2-7|TRBD1
CASSSTGGWTYEQYF
TGCGCCAGCAGTTCCACAGGGGGTTGGACCTACGAGCAGTACTTC
>TRBV28|NA|TRBJ1-5|NA
CASSLTDGGRNQPQHF
TGTGCCAGCAGTTTAACGGACGGAGGACGCAATCAGCCCCAGCATTTT
>TRBV7-2|NA|TRBJ1-2|NA
CASSLVGWGAGYTF
TGTGCCAGCAGCTTAGTAGGCTGGGGGGCTGGCTACACCTTC
>TRBV3-1/TRBV3-2|NA|TRBJ2-7|TRBD1
CASSLGQGTYEQYF
TGTGCCAGCAGCCTGGGACAGGGGACCTACGAGCAGTACTTC
>TRBV5-4|NA|TRBJ2-7|TRBD2
CASSSGTSVTYEQYF
TGTGCCAGCAGCTCCGGGACTAGCGTCACCTACGAGCAGTACTTC
>TRBV7-9|NA|TRBJ2-3|NA
CASSFPTRRGIASTDTQYF
TGTGCCAGCAGCTTCCCCACCCGGAGGGGGATTGCCAGCACAGATACGCAGTATTTT
>TRBV27|NA|TRBJ1-1|NA
CASSLIYRAREAFF
TGTGCCAGCAGTTTAATTTACAGGGCCCGGGAAGCTTTCTTT
>TRBV5-1|once|TRBJ2-2|NA
CASRGSLSMGELFF
TGCGCCAGCAGGGGGTCTTTATCAATGGGGGAGCTGTTTTTT
>TRBV2|NA|TRBJ2-2|TRBD2
CASSGTSANTGELFF
TGTGCCAGTAGCGGGACTAGCGCGAACACCGGGGAGCTGTTTTTT
>TRBV10-3|NA|TRBJ1-4|TRBD1
CAISESGDRGEKLFF
TGTGCCATCAGTGAGTCTGGGGACAGAGGTGAAAAACTGTTTTTT